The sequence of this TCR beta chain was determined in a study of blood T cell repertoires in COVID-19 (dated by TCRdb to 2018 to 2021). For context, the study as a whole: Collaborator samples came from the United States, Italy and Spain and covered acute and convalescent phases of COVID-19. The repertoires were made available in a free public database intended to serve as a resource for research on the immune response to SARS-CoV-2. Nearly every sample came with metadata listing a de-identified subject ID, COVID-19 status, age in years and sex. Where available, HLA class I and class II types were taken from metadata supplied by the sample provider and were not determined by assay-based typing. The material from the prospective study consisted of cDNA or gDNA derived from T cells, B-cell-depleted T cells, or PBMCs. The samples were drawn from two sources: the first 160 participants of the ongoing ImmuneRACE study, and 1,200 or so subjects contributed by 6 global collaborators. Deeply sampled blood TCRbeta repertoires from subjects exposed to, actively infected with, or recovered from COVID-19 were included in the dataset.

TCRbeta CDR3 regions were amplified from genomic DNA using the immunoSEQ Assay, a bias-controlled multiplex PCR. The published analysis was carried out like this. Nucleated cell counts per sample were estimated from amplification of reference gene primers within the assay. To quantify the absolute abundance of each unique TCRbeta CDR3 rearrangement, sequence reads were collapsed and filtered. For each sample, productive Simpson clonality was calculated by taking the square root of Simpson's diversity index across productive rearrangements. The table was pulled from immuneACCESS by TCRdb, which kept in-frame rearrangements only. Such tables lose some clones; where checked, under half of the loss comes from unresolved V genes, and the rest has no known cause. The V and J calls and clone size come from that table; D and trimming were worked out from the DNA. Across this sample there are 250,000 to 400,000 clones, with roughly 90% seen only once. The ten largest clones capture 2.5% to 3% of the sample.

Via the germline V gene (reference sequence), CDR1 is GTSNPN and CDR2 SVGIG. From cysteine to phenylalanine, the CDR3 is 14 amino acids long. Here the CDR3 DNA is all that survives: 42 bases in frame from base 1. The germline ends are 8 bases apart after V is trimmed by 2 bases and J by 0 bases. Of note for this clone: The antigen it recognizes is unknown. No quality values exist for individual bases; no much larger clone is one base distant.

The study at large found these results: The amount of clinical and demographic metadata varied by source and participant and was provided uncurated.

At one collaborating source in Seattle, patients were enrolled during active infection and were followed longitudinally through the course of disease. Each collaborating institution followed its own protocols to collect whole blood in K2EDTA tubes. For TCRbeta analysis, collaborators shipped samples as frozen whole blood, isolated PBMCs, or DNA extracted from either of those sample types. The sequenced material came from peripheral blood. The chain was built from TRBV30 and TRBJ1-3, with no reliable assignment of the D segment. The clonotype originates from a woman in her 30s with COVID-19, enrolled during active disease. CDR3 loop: CAWSNGGSGNTIYF. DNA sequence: TGTGCCTGGAGTAACGGCGGCTCTGGAAACACCATATATTTT.